The present TCR beta chain was sequenced within a study of T-cell reconstitution after alpha-beta-depleted transplantation in children. Study findings and constraints: Several hundred graft clones that had expanded were reportedly the source of alpha-beta T cells about two months after transplant. T-cell counts and diversity at one year post-transplant came mainly from newly produced T cells.

Germline V gene lookup returns CDR1 SGHRS and CDR2 YFSETQ. The CDR3 runs to 14 residues. The V end lost 0 bases, the J end lost 1 base, and 7 bases lay between the germline ends. There are a few counts of this clonotype. Its target is not known. Unique molecular identifiers were used to barcode this TCRbeta library. TCRdb used MiXCR to reprocess the PCR reads, holding one entry per CDR3 protein. Among fewer than 550,000 distinct CDR3 sequences listed, roughly 16% were seen once. This receptor was obtained from a boy less than two years old who had a stem cell transplant for Wiskott-Aldrich syndrome, so the T cells may come from the graft donor. The chain links TRBV5-1 to TRBJ1-1, with unresolved D. The specimen comprised PBMCs, mostly from graft donor cells, sampled 360 days after TCRalphabeta/CD19-depleted stem cell transplant. The CDR3 region is CASSLGPANTEAFF. DNA of the CDR3: TGCGCCAGCAGCTTGGGACCGGCGAACACTGAAGCTTTCTTT.